These T cell receptor beta chains were read from a single sample in a study of blood T cell repertoires in COVID-19. TCRdb's table, derived via immunoSEQ multiplex PCR, lists solely in-frame clones and lacks some. The sample has 45,000 to 65,000 clones; approximately 89% are singletons. Material for sequencing was peripheral blood. The receptors here all came from a human donor in a cohort sampled during active COVID-19. CDR3s include the opening cysteine and the closing phenylalanine or tryptophan. A D gene is named only where the DNA matches it firmly. The size entry is marked missing in some rows and otherwise reads once, few, many or a size class.

D gene	V gene	clone size	J gene	CDR3 DNA	CDR3 protein
TRBD2	TRBV2	.	TRBJ2-5	TGTGCCAGCGATATAGCGGGACCCCAAGAGACCCAGTACTTC	CASDIAGPQETQYF
.	TRBV7-2	.	TRBJ2-3	TGTGCCAGCAGCCGTAAGACGGGATCGATGTCAGATACGCAGTATTTT	CASSRKTGSMSDTQYF
.	TRBV5-4	.	TRBJ2-3	TGTGCCAGCAGCTTGTCGGACTACACCACAGATACGCAGTATTTT	CASSLSDYTTDTQYF
TRBD2	TRBV19	once	TRBJ2-1	TGTGCCAGTAAGAACCGACTAGCGGGGGGGTCGGGCAATGAGCAGTTCTTC	CASKNRLAGGSGNEQFF
.	TRBV5-6	.	TRBJ1-5	TGTGCCAGCAGCTCCAGACAGATCAATCAGCCCCAGCATTTT	CASSSRQINQPQHF
.	TRBV10-3	.	TRBJ1-2	TGTGCCATCAGTGAGAGAACGGAGGACAGCTATGGCTACACCTTC	CAISERTEDSYGYTF
TRBD1	TRBV11-2	.	TRBJ2-7	TGTGCCAGCAGCCTCCCCGGGACAGGGGATTACGAGCAGTACTTC	CASSLPGTGDYEQYF
TRBD2	TRBV30	medium-sized	TRBJ2-1	TGTGCCTGGAGTGGGGAGATTATAGCGGGCGCCTACAATGAGCAGTTCTTC	CAWSGEIIAGAYNEQFF
.	TRBV27	once	TRBJ2-5	TGTGCCAGTCGTGAGGAGACCCAGTACTTC	CASREETQYF
.	TRBV9	.	TRBJ1-3	TGTGCCAGCAGCGAATACAGGGTCCCTGGAAACACCATATATTTT	CASSEYRVPGNTIYF
.	TRBV6-2/TRBV6-3	.	TRBJ1-3	TGTGCCAGCAGTTACGCGGGCTCTGGAAACACCATATATTTT	CASSYAGSGNTIYF
TRBD1	TRBV19	once	TRBJ1-1	TGTGCCAGTAGTACCAACAGGGGGCTCGAAGCTTTCTTT	CASSTNRGLEAFF
TRBD2	TRBV7-9	.	TRBJ2-2	TGTGCCAGCAGTTCAACGGGAGGGTCGAACACCGGGGAGCTGTTTTTT	CASSSTGGSNTGELFF
.	TRBV7-2	.	TRBJ2-7	TGTGCCAGCAGCTTGCAGCTGCTGGCGGACTACGAGCAGTACTTC	CASSLQLLADYEQYF